Listed below are T cell receptor beta chains from one sample, sequenced in a study of blood T cell repertoires in COVID-19. The protocol was immunoSEQ multiplex PCR, while the TCRdb copy is restricted to in-frame clones and leaves out a portion. The sample includes some 340,000 clones, more than 85% seen only once; the top ten take 3.9%. Sequenced input: PBMCs or T cells enriched from blood (not recorded which). These receptors came from a woman under 40 who had been exposed to COVID-19. Both conserved end residues are trimmed from each CDR3. Each record gives: V gene, clone size, CDR3 protein. Where a row states a size, it is once, few, many or the class of an expanded clone; other rows omit it.

TRBV27	NA	ASSRGGNSPLH
TRBV7-9	NA	ASSLEYGGSPYEQY
TRBV19	NA	ASSFGQGGRLQH
TRBV7-9	NA	ASSPSDGSDTQY
TRBV5-1	NA	ASSPGHLPLNEKLF
TRBV7-8	NA	ASKLAAETPTVQY
TRBV11-3	NA	ASSLEVYRGQGYREQY
TRBV7-2	NA	ASSLWGPSGQETQY
TRBV7-6	NA	ASSLIADSYNEQF
TRBV5-1	NA	ASSFLAGETQY
TRBV5-5	once	ASSWGLAGGNKYNEQF
TRBV4-1	NA	ASSQATGAGKNIQY
TRBV13	NA	ASSPPEEVGEQF
TRBV6-5	once	ASRGMTGLETQY
TRBV19	NA	ASSIGGQGEKLF
TRBV12-3/TRBV12-4	few	ASTSTIGDGYT